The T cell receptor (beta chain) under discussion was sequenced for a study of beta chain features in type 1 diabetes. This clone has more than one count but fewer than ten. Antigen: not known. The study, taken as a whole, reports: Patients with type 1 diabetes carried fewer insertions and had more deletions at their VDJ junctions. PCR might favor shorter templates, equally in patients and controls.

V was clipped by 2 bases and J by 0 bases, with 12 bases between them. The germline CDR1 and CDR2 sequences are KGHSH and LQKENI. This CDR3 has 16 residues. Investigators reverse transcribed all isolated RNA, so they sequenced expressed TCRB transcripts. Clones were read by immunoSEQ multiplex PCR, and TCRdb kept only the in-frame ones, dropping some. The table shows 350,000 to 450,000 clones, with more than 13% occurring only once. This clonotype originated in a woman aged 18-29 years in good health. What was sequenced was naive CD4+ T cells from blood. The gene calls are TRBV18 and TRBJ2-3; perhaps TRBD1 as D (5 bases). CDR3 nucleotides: TGTGCCAGCTCACCAGTACAGGCCACTAGCACAGATACGCAGTATTTT. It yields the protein CASSPVQATSTDTQYF.